This is a list of T cell receptor beta chains from one sample in a study of cytomegalovirus exposure and HLA in healthy donors. Using immunoSEQ multiplex PCR, the repertoire was profiled, and TCRdb retains in-frame clones only, with some absent. This sample's table has over 65,000 clones. Sequenced input: PBMCs. The receptors here all came from a man aged 25 to 45 in good health and CMV-seronegative. Each CDR3 is given with its conserved first and last residue. A D gene is named only where the DNA matches it firmly.

d_gene	v_gene	j_gene	CDR3aa	CDR3nt
TRBD1	TRBV4-3	TRBJ1-6	CASSSRQGGSPLHF	TGCGCCAGCAGCTCTAGACAGGGAGGCTCACCCCTCCACTTT
TRBD2	TRBV7-8	TRBJ2-2	CASSLALAGAETGELFF	TGTGCCAGCAGCTTAGCCCTAGCGGGAGCCGAGACCGGGGAGCTGTTTTTT
NA	TRBV5-4	TRBJ2-5	CASSSTGSRETQYF	TGTGCCAGCAGCTCCACAGGGTCCCGAGAGACCCAGTACTTC
TRBD1	TRBV10-3	TRBJ1-5	CAISETGGVWPQHF	TGTGCCATCAGTGAGACAGGGGGGGTATGGCCCCAGCATTTT
NA	TRBV5-4	TRBJ1-1	CASSKGQTEAFF	TGTGCCAGCAGCAAGGGACAAACTGAAGCTTTCTTT
NA	TRBV11-2	TRBJ2-1	CASSLVQGLNEQFF	TGTGCCAGCAGCTTAGTGCAGGGTCTGAATGAGCAGTTCTTC
NA	TRBV11-2	TRBJ2-7	CASSLDRGYSYEQYF	TGTGCCAGCAGCTTAGACAGGGGCTACTCCTACGAGCAGTACTTC
TRBD2	TRBV11-2	TRBJ2-2	CASSLGLAGNGELFF	TGTGCCAGCAGCTTAGGGCTAGCGGGAAACGGGGAGCTGTTTTTT
NA	TRBV6-5	TRBJ1-2	CASINPGGGYTF	TGTGCCAGCATAAACCCGGGGGGTGGCTACACCTTC
TRBD1	TRBV6-1	TRBJ1-1	CASSDRQGVGAFF	TGTGCCAGCAGTGATCGACAGGGCGTTGGAGCTTTCTTT
NA	TRBV7-8	TRBJ1-2	CASSHWGSYGYTF	TGTGCCAGCAGCCACTGGGGCAGCTATGGCTACACCTTC
TRBD1	TRBV14	TRBJ1-3	CASSHRGHGNTIYF	TGTGCCAGCAGCCACAGGGGGCATGGAAACACCATATATTTT
TRBD2	TRBV5-1	TRBJ2-2	CASTRGGFANTGELFF	TGCGCCAGCACCCGGGGGGGGTTCGCGAACACCGGGGAGCTGTTTTTT
TRBD2	TRBV29-1	TRBJ2-1	CSVVTSGRVDNEQFF	TGCAGCGTTGTAACAAGCGGGAGGGTCGACAATGAGCAGTTCTTC
NA	TRBV5-1	TRBJ2-5	CASSPSGWGETQYF	TGCGCCAGCAGCCCCTCGGGGTGGGGAGAGACCCAGTACTTC
TRBD1	TRBV5-4	TRBJ2-7	CASFDRGTSLYEQYF	TGTGCCAGCTTTGACAGGGGTACTTCCCTCTACGAGCAGTACTTC
NA	TRBV5-1	TRBJ2-7	CASSVGGGLEQYF	TGCGCCAGCAGCGTGGGAGGGGGATTGGAGCAGTACTTC
TRBD1	TRBV18	TRBJ2-5	CASSPGQGAWETQYF	TGTGCCAGCTCACCGGGACAGGGGGCATGGGAGACCCAGTACTTC
NA	TRBV6-5	TRBJ1-1	CASTAPDTTGAFF	TGTGCCAGCACCGCCCCGGACACCACTGGAGCTTTCTTT
NA	TRBV18	TRBJ1-1	CASSLSRDTEAFF	TGTGCCAGCTCACTCTCGCGGGACACTGAAGCTTTCTTT
TRBD1	TRBV10-3	TRBJ1-2	CAITRPDRELFYGYTF	TGTGCCATCACCAGACCCGACAGGGAACTATTCTATGGCTACACCTTC
NA	TRBV7-9	TRBJ2-1	CASSFHAVSSYNEQFF	TGTGCCAGCAGCTTCCATGCTGTGAGCTCCTACAATGAGCAGTTCTTC
NA	TRBV29-1	TRBJ2-1	CSVVPGSDSYNEQFF	TGCAGCGTCGTCCCGGGGAGCGACTCCTACAATGAGCAGTTCTTC
NA	TRBV5-1	TRBJ2-7	CASSLSPGSYEQYF	TGCGCCAGCAGCTTGTCACCGGGGTCCTACGAGCAGTACTTC
NA	TRBV27	TRBJ1-5	CASRDWEGNQPQHF	TGTGCCAGCCGGGACTGGGAAGGAAATCAGCCCCAGCATTTT
TRBD1	TRBV19	TRBJ1-1	CATSLGQGNTEAFF	TGTGCCACCTCCCTTGGACAGGGGAACACTGAAGCTTTCTTT
TRBD2	TRBV11-3	TRBJ2-7	CASSLRGGNYEQYF	TGTGCCAGCAGCCTCCGGGGGGGCAACTACGAGCAGTACTTC
NA	TRBV5-4	TRBJ2-6	CASSLAGSGANVLTF	TGTGCCAGCAGCTTGGCGGGGTCTGGGGCCAACGTCCTGACTTTC
TRBD1	TRBV9	TRBJ2-2	CASSARQGGTGELFF	TGTGCCAGCAGCGCCAGACAGGGGGGAACCGGGGAGCTGTTTTTT
NA	TRBV6-5	TRBJ1-3	CASSKLTGRGNTIYF	TGTGCCAGCAGTAAACTTACAGGAAGGGGAAACACCATATATTTT
TRBD1	TRBV28	TRBJ2-2	CASSLTPPRGPYTGELFF	TGTGCCAGCAGTTTAACGCCCCCCAGGGGGCCCTACACCGGGGAGCTGTTTTTT
TRBD2	TRBV2	TRBJ2-7	CASSEGLAGGFNEQYF	TGTGCCAGCAGTGAAGGATTAGCGGGAGGATTTAACGAGCAGTACTTC
TRBD1	TRBV7-6	TRBJ2-7	CASSGYRGHYEQYF	TGTGCCAGCAGCGGTTACAGGGGGCATTACGAGCAGTACTTC
NA	TRBV9	TRBJ2-2	CASSVEGDTGELFF	TGTGCCAGCAGCGTTGAAGGGGACACCGGGGAGCTGTTTTTT
NA	TRBV4-3	TRBJ1-4	CASSQGQLTNEKLFF	TGCGCCAGCAGCCAAGGACAGCTAACTAATGAAAAACTGTTTTTT
TRBD2	TRBV6-5	TRBJ2-3	CASRPVSGVTDTQYF	TGTGCCAGCAGACCAGTGAGCGGGGTCACAGATACGCAGTATTTT
TRBD1	TRBV2	TRBJ1-2	CASSLLGQAGYGYTF	TGTGCCAGCAGCCTATTGGGACAGGCCGGCTATGGCTACACCTTC
TRBD2	TRBV9	TRBJ2-1	CASSVYGGGVYNEQFF	TGTGCCAGCAGCGTATATGGCGGGGGGGTATACAATGAGCAGTTCTTC
NA	TRBV7-9	TRBJ1-6	CASSLDGDSPLHF	TGTGCCAGCAGCTTAGACGGGGATTCACCCCTCCACTTT
NA	TRBV5-1	TRBJ2-3	CASSLVQGVADTQYF	TGCGCCAGCAGCTTGGTACAAGGGGTCGCAGATACGCAGTATTTT
NA	TRBV7-9	TRBJ1-5	CASSLADIWQPQHF	TGTGCCAGCAGCTTAGCAGACATCTGGCAGCCCCAGCATTTT
NA	TRBV5-6	TRBJ2-3	CASSLVAPTDTQYF	TGTGCCAGCAGCTTGGTGGCACCCACAGATACGCAGTATTTT
NA	TRBV18	TRBJ2-7	CASSTSTGRFPYEQYF	TGTGCCAGCTCAACCAGTACAGGGCGATTCCCCTACGAGCAGTACTTC
NA	TRBV5-1	TRBJ2-7	CASSSEYEQYF	TGCGCCAGCAGCTCGGAGTACGAGCAGTACTTC
NA	TRBV19	TRBJ1-5	CASAKEEAGQPQHF	TGTGCCAGTGCTAAAGAGGAGGCAGGTCAGCCCCAGCATTTT
NA	TRBV5-1	TRBJ2-7	CASSPPPGTPNEQYF	TGCGCCAGCAGCCCACCCCCCGGGACACCCAACGAGCAGTACTTC